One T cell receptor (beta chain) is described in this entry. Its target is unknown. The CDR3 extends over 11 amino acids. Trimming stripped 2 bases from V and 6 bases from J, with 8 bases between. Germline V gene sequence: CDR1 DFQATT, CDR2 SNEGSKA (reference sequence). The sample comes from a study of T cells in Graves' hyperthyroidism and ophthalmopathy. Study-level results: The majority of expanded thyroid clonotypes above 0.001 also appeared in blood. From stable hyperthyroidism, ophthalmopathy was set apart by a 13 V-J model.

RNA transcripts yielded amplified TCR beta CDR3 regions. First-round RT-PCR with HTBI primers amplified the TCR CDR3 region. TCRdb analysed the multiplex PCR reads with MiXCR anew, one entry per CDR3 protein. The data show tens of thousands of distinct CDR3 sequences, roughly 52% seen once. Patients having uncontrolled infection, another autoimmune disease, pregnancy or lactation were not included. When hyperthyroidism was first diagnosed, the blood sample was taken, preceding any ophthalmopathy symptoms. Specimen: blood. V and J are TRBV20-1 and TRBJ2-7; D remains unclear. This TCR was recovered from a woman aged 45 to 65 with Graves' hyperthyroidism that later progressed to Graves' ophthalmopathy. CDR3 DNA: TGCAGTGCTAGAAAAACAAGCGAGCAGTACTTC. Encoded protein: CSARKTSEQYF.